This is a list of T cell receptor beta chains from one sample in a study of T cell repertoires in cytomegalovirus infection. No antigens are known for them. A single record per CDR3 protein comes from TCRdb applying MiXCR to the reads. Of about half a million distinct CDR3 sequences in the sample, 30% to 35% were seen once. The sequencing used cultured PBMCs, collected from culture after CMV antigen stimulation. These receptors were collected from a human donor in good health (CMV status not recorded). Some clones in this sample may be carry-over from other donors' samples. CDR3s include the opening cysteine and the closing phenylalanine or tryptophan. Fields, in order: CDR3 DNA, CDR3 protein, V gene, clone size, D gene, J gene. A D gene is named only where the DNA matches it firmly. Size is stated for part of the rows, as once, few or many counts, or as a class when the clone is expanded.

CDR3 DNA: TGTGCCAGCAGTTACTCCGGACAGGACGTCTATGGCTACACCTTC
CDR3 protein: CASSYSGQDVYGYTF
V gene: TRBV6-8
clone size: NA
D gene: TRBD1
J gene: TRBJ1-2

CDR3 DNA: TGTGCCACCAGCAGGATAGGGAGACAAGAGACCCAGTACTTC
CDR3 protein: CATSRIGRQETQYF
V gene: TRBV15
clone size: NA
D gene: NA
J gene: TRBJ2-5

CDR3 DNA: TGTGCCAGCAGTTCACTAGCGGGAGACCCAGATACGCAGTATTTT
CDR3 protein: CASSSLAGDPDTQYF
V gene: TRBV12-3/TRBV12-4
clone size: few
D gene: TRBD2
J gene: TRBJ2-3

CDR3 DNA: TGTGCCAGTCGGAGCAGGGGTCGAACCGGGGAGCTGTTTTTT
CDR3 protein: CASRSRGRTGELFF
V gene: TRBV6-5
clone size: NA
D gene: NA
J gene: TRBJ2-2

CDR3 DNA: TGTGCCAGCAGACTAGGGACAGGCACAGATACGCAGTATTTT
CDR3 protein: CASRLGTGTDTQYF
V gene: TRBV6-1
clone size: few
D gene: TRBD1
J gene: TRBJ2-3

CDR3 DNA: TGTGCCAGCAGCTTAGGGGACAACAATCAGCCCCAGCATTTT
CDR3 protein: CASSLGDNNQPQHF
V gene: TRBV7-6
clone size: NA
D gene: NA
J gene: TRBJ1-5

CDR3 DNA: TGTGCCAGCAGCTTTAGTCGAGATCTAGCAACCTACAATGAGCAGTTCTTC
CDR3 protein: CASSFSRDLATYNEQFF
V gene: TRBV7-6
clone size: many
D gene: NA
J gene: TRBJ2-1

CDR3 DNA: TGTGCCAGCAGTTCTACCCCCCGGACAGGGGGCTCTGGCTACACCTTC
CDR3 protein: CASSSTPRTGGSGYTF
V gene: TRBV12-3/TRBV12-4
clone size: many
D gene: TRBD1
J gene: TRBJ1-2

CDR3 DNA: TGTGCCAGCTCACCACTGAGTCCTTCCGGGGCCAACGTCCTGACTTTC
CDR3 protein: CASSPLSPSGANVLTF
V gene: TRBV18
clone size: NA
D gene: NA
J gene: TRBJ2-6

CDR3 DNA: TGTGCCAGCAGCCTGGGGACAGGAGGAACCGGGGAGCTGTTTTTT
CDR3 protein: CASSLGTGGTGELFF
V gene: TRBV6-5
clone size: NA
D gene: TRBD1
J gene: TRBJ2-2

CDR3 DNA: TGTGCCAGCAGGGGACTAGCGGGAGTAGGCAAAAACATTCAGTACTTC
CDR3 protein: CASRGLAGVGKNIQYF
V gene: TRBV11-2
clone size: NA
D gene: TRBD2
J gene: TRBJ2-4

CDR3 DNA: TGTGCCAGCAGCCTCACAGGGGCTGGAAACACCATATATTTT
CDR3 protein: CASSLTGAGNTIYF
V gene: TRBV7-9
clone size: NA
D gene: TRBD1
J gene: TRBJ1-3

CDR3 DNA: TGTGCCAGCAGCTCCCAAGGACAGGGGTTACCTAATGAGCAGTTCTTC
CDR3 protein: CASSSQGQGLPNEQFF
V gene: TRBV7-9
clone size: NA
D gene: TRBD1
J gene: TRBJ2-1

CDR3 DNA: TGTGCCAGCAGCTTAGATCGGATGGGTAGCACAGATACGCAGTATTTT
CDR3 protein: CASSLDRMGSTDTQYF
V gene: TRBV11-3
clone size: few
D gene: NA
J gene: TRBJ2-3

CDR3 DNA: TGTGCCAGCAGCTTAGGGGTTGGGACAGGGGTGATCACAGATACGCAGTATTTT
CDR3 protein: CASSLGVGTGVITDTQYF
V gene: TRBV11-3
clone size: NA
D gene: TRBD1
J gene: TRBJ2-3

CDR3 DNA: TGTGCCAGCAGCCAACAACCGGGACTAGCGAAAGAGACCCAGTACTTC
CDR3 protein: CASSQQPGLAKETQYF
V gene: TRBV7-2
clone size: many
D gene: TRBD2
J gene: TRBJ2-5

CDR3 DNA: TGTGCCAGCAGAGTAGAGCTGGGTAGTGGGGAGACCCAGTACTTC
CDR3 protein: CASRVELGSGETQYF
V gene: TRBV12-3/TRBV12-4
clone size: few
D gene: NA
J gene: TRBJ2-5

CDR3 DNA: TGTGCCAGCAGCCCGGGACTACAATACACCGGGGAGCTGTTTTTT
CDR3 protein: CASSPGLQYTGELFF
V gene: TRBV7-6
clone size: NA
D gene: TRBD2
J gene: TRBJ2-2

CDR3 DNA: TGTGCCAGCAGTCCGGACACTCACCTTACCGGTGGCTACACCTTC
CDR3 protein: CASSPDTHLTGGYTF
V gene: TRBV12-3/TRBV12-4
clone size: few
D gene: NA
J gene: TRBJ1-2

CDR3 DNA: TGCAGTGTCTTCCCCAGCGGGGATACGCAGTATTTT
CDR3 protein: CSVFPSGDTQYF
V gene: TRBV20-1
clone size: many
D gene: NA
J gene: TRBJ2-3

CDR3 DNA: TGTGCCAGCAGTTTCGGTGGCAGTCTAACACCCCTCCACTTT
CDR3 protein: CASSFGGSLTPLHF
V gene: TRBV12-3/TRBV12-4
clone size: many
D gene: NA
J gene: TRBJ1-6

CDR3 DNA: TGTGCCAGCAGGATACAGGAGTACACTGAAGCTTTCTTT
CDR3 protein: CASRIQEYTEAFF
V gene: TRBV6-6
clone size: NA
D gene: NA
J gene: TRBJ1-1

CDR3 DNA: TGTGCCAGCTCACCACCTACTAGCCGCACAGATACGCAGTATTTT
CDR3 protein: CASSPPTSRTDTQYF
V gene: TRBV18
clone size: NA
D gene: NA
J gene: TRBJ2-3

CDR3 DNA: TGTGCCAGTACGGTAGCGGGAGGTGCGCAGTATTTT
CDR3 protein: CASTVAGGAQYF
V gene: TRBV19
clone size: NA
D gene: TRBD2
J gene: TRBJ2-3

CDR3 DNA: TGCGCCAGCAGCCCTGTGCTCGGGACAGTGAAAGAGACCCAGTACTTC
CDR3 protein: CASSPVLGTVKETQYF
V gene: TRBV5-1
clone size: NA
D gene: TRBD1
J gene: TRBJ2-5

CDR3 DNA: TGTGCCAGCAGCTTAGCGGGACACGCCTATGGGGAGCAGTACTTC
CDR3 protein: CASSLAGHAYGEQYF
V gene: TRBV7-8
clone size: few
D gene: NA
J gene: TRBJ2-7

CDR3 DNA: TGTGCCAGCAGCCTTAGTCAAATAGGGAATGAGCAGTTCTTC
CDR3 protein: CASSLSQIGNEQFF
V gene: TRBV7-2
clone size: few
D gene: NA
J gene: TRBJ2-1

CDR3 DNA: TGTGCCAGCAGTTTAGGCACAGGGGGAGACACTGAAGCTTTCTTT
CDR3 protein: CASSLGTGGDTEAFF
V gene: TRBV12-3/TRBV12-4
clone size: NA
D gene: TRBD1
J gene: TRBJ1-1

CDR3 DNA: TGCGCCAGCAGCCAAGCCGCGGGCCCCGCAACAGATACGCAGTATTTT
CDR3 protein: CASSQAAGPATDTQYF
V gene: TRBV4-1
clone size: NA
D gene: NA
J gene: TRBJ2-3

CDR3 DNA: TGTGCCAGCAGCTTAGGAACAGGTACATCTGAGCAGTTCTTC
CDR3 protein: CASSLGTGTSEQFF
V gene: TRBV7-2
clone size: many
D gene: NA
J gene: TRBJ2-1

CDR3 DNA: TGTGCCAGCAGTTACGGGACAATCTACGAGCAGTACTTC
CDR3 protein: CASSYGTIYEQYF
V gene: TRBV6-6
clone size: few
D gene: NA
J gene: TRBJ2-7

CDR3 DNA: TGTGCCAGCAGCTCGCGGTTCAACCAGCCCCAGCATTTT
CDR3 protein: CASSSRFNQPQHF
V gene: TRBV7-2
clone size: many
D gene: NA
J gene: TRBJ1-5

CDR3 DNA: TGTGCCAGCAGTTCCATACTAACAGGGCGGCATCAGCCCCAGCATTTT
CDR3 protein: CASSSILTGRHQPQHF
V gene: TRBV12-3/TRBV12-4
clone size: NA
D gene: NA
J gene: TRBJ1-5

CDR3 DNA: TGTGCCAGCAGCTTAGTGGGTGGAGGAAATAGCAATCAGCCCCAGCATTTT
CDR3 protein: CASSLVGGGNSNQPQHF
V gene: TRBV7-2
clone size: many
D gene: NA
J gene: TRBJ1-5

CDR3 DNA: TGTGCCAGCAGCTTAGGGGAGGCGAGCAATCAGCCCCAGCATTTT
CDR3 protein: CASSLGEASNQPQHF
V gene: TRBV11-2
clone size: NA
D gene: NA
J gene: TRBJ1-5

CDR3 DNA: TGTGCCAGCAGTGGTTGGTCCCCGGAGACCCAGTACTTC
CDR3 protein: CASSGWSPETQYF
V gene: TRBV2
clone size: NA
D gene: NA
J gene: TRBJ2-5

CDR3 DNA: TGTGCCAGCACCCTAGGGGGAAAGCAAGAGACCCAGTACTTC
CDR3 protein: CASTLGGKQETQYF
V gene: TRBV12-3/TRBV12-4
clone size: NA
D gene: NA
J gene: TRBJ2-5

CDR3 DNA: TGTGCCATCAGTGGACGGGGACTTCCCACCGCAGATACGCAGTATTTT
CDR3 protein: CAISGRGLPTADTQYF
V gene: TRBV10-3
clone size: few
D gene: NA
J gene: TRBJ2-3

CDR3 DNA: TGTGCCAGCACCTACCTATTGAACACTGAAGCTTTCTTT
CDR3 protein: CASTYLLNTEAFF
V gene: TRBV6-2/TRBV6-3
clone size: NA
D gene: NA
J gene: TRBJ1-1

CDR3 DNA: TGTGCCAGCAGCTCCGAGGGACTCCTTAACGTTGAGCAGTTCTTC
CDR3 protein: CASSSEGLLNVEQFF
V gene: TRBV7-2
clone size: few
D gene: NA
J gene: TRBJ2-1

CDR3 DNA: TGTGCCAGCAGCTTCGTGCGGGAGGGCCTATGGAATGAGCAGTTCTTC
CDR3 protein: CASSFVREGLWNEQFF
V gene: TRBV7-2
clone size: NA
D gene: TRBD2
J gene: TRBJ2-1

CDR3 DNA: TGCGCCAGCAGCCGAAGGATGACAGGGGACACCTCTGGGGCCAACGTCCTGACTTTC
CDR3 protein: CASSRRMTGDTSGANVLTF
V gene: TRBV4-1
clone size: few
D gene: TRBD1
J gene: TRBJ2-6

CDR3 DNA: TGTGCCAGCAGCCCCGTCGGGTTTAGCGGGAGGGCTTTGGAGACCCAGTACTTC
CDR3 protein: CASSPVGFSGRALETQYF
V gene: TRBV7-2
clone size: many
D gene: TRBD2
J gene: TRBJ2-5

CDR3 DNA: TGTGCCAGCAGCCGTCGTTTAGCGGGAGGGGGAGATACGCAGTATTTT
CDR3 protein: CASSRRLAGGGDTQYF
V gene: TRBV7-2
clone size: NA
D gene: TRBD2
J gene: TRBJ2-3

CDR3 DNA: TGTGCCAGCAGTCACTCTAGCGGGGTTGGCACAGATACGCAGTATTTT
CDR3 protein: CASSHSSGVGTDTQYF
V gene: TRBV28
clone size: NA
D gene: TRBD2
J gene: TRBJ2-3

CDR3 DNA: TGTGCCAGCAGCTTTTCAGGAGGGGCTCGCAATCAGCCCCAGCATTTT
CDR3 protein: CASSFSGGARNQPQHF
V gene: TRBV5-3
clone size: NA
D gene: NA
J gene: TRBJ1-5

CDR3 DNA: TGTGCCAGCAGCCCAACGACAGGAACTAATGAAAAACTGTTTTTT
CDR3 protein: CASSPTTGTNEKLFF
V gene: TRBV9
clone size: NA
D gene: NA
J gene: TRBJ1-4

CDR3 DNA: TGTGCCAGTAGTCCGGGGACAGGAACCACAGATACGCAGTATTTT
CDR3 protein: CASSPGTGTTDTQYF
V gene: TRBV19
clone size: NA
D gene: TRBD1
J gene: TRBJ2-3

CDR3 DNA: TGCGCCAGCAGCCAAGAGGGCGGGAGAAGTAATGAGCAGTTCTTC
CDR3 protein: CASSQEGGRSNEQFF
V gene: TRBV4-3
clone size: NA
D gene: TRBD2
J gene: TRBJ2-1

CDR3 DNA: TGTGCCAGCAGCTCCTCTCGACAGATCTTCCAAGAGACCCAGTACTTC
CDR3 protein: CASSSSRQIFQETQYF
V gene: TRBV7-9
clone size: few
D gene: NA
J gene: TRBJ2-5

CDR3 DNA: TGCAGCGTTGACCTAGCGGGAGTCGATACGCAGTATTTT
CDR3 protein: CSVDLAGVDTQYF
V gene: TRBV29-1
clone size: many
D gene: TRBD2
J gene: TRBJ2-3